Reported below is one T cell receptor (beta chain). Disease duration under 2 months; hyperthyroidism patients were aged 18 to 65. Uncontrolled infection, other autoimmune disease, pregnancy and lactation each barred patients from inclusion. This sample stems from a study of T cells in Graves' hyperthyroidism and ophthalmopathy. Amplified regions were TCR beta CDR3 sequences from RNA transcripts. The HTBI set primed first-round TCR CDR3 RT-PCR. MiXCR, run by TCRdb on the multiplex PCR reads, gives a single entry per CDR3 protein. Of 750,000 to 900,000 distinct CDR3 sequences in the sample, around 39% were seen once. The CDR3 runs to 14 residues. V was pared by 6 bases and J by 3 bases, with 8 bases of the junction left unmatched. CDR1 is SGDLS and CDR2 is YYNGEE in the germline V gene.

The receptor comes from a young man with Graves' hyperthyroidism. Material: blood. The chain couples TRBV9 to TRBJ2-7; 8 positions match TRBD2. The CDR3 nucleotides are TGTGCCAGCACCCTGGGGCGGGGGGACTACGAGCAGTACTTC. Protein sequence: CASTLGRGDYEQYF.